Below are 8 T cell receptor beta chains sequenced from a single sample in a study of T cell repertoires in cytomegalovirus infection. The antigens for these receptors are not known. TCRdb used MiXCR to reprocess the reads, holding one entry per CDR3 protein. The repertoire holds more than 110,000 distinct CDR3 sequences, with roughly 32% as singletons. Sample: CD8+ T cells from cultured PBMCs, taken from culture after CMV antigen stimulation. The receptors shown here come from a human donor in good health (CMV status not recorded). Some clones in this sample may be carry-over from other donors' samples.

This clonotype was seen more than once but under ten times. This sequence joins TRBV19 and TRBJ2-1; D unresolved. The CDR3 length is 15 residues. Germline values: CDR1 LNHDA, CDR2 SQIVND (reference sequence). V was clipped by 3 bases and J by 0 bases, with 9 bases between them. The CDR3 loop is CASSISASSYNEQFF. In DNA form, the CDR3 reads TGTGCCAGTAGTATCTCAGCAAGCTCCTACAATGAGCAGTTCTTC.

The V gene is TRBV29-1, the J gene TRBJ2-7; 7 nucleotides agree with TRBD2. This CDR3 region has 14 residues. Looked up from germline, CDR1 is SQVTM and CDR2 is ANQGSEA. Unmatched junction bases numbered 2, after V lost 0 bases and J lost 0 bases. CDR3 sequence: CSVEDSGGSYEQYF. CDR3 DNA sequence: TGCAGCGTTGAAGATTCGGGGGGCTCCTACGAGCAGTACTTC.

Remarks on this clonotype: This may be a read error, as it is one base from a much larger clone. The V call is TRBV6-1, the J call TRBJ2-3; D is ambiguous. The CDR3 is 16 amino acids. Germline V lookup: CDR1 MNHNS, CDR2 SASEGT. The CDR3 spells CTSSEISYGDTDTQYF. CDR3 bases: TGTACCAGCAGTGAAATATCATACGGAGACACAGATACGCAGTATTTT.

The V call is TRBV27, the J call TRBJ2-5; no definite D call. V was pared by 5 bases and J by 0 bases, with 10 bases between. CDR3 size: 14 residues. The germline gives CDR1 MNHEY, CDR2 SMNVEV (reference sequence). CDR3 protein: CASSLQNHQETQYF. The CDR3 coding sequence is TGTGCCAGCAGTCTCCAGAACCACCAAGAGACCCAGTACTTC.

This chain connects TRBV6-1 to TRBJ1-2; TRBD1 matches 7 bases. The CDR3 totals 15 residues. The trim removed 0 bases at V and 4 bases at J, leaving 5 bases unmatched. CDR1 and CDR2 from the germline V gene are MNHNS and SASEGT. The DNA of the CDR3 is TGTGCCAGCAGTGAAGCGGGGACAGCCGGCTATGGCTACACCTTC. It yields the protein CASSEAGTAGYGYTF.

The chain is built from TRBV27 and TRBJ2-1; TRBD2 matches at 7 bases. This CDR3 is built from 14 residues. The germline gives CDR1 MNHEY, CDR2 SMNVEV (reference sequence). With V trimmed by 5 bases and J by 5 bases, 6 bases remained unmatched. The CDR3: CASSLPGGNNEQFF. CDR3 nucleotide sequence: TGTGCCAGCAGTCTACCGGGAGGAAACAATGAGCAGTTCTTC.

This clonotype appeared a few times. V gene TRBV24-1 combines with J gene TRBJ2-7; the D is unclear. CDR1 KGHDR and CDR2 SFDVKD come from the germline V gene. The CDR3 sequence is 12 residues long. V dropped 7 bases and J dropped 0 bases, with 6 bases sitting between them. Here the CDR3 reads CATRSLSYEQYF. The CDR3 DNA is TGTGCCACCAGGAGCCTCTCCTACGAGCAGTACTTC.

The chain joins TRBV15 to TRBJ2-1, with 9 bases lining up with TRBD2. Germline V gives CDR1 LNHNV, CDR2 YYDKDF (reference sequence). This CDR3 is built from 15 residues. With 4 bases clipped from V and 4 bases from J, the junction kept 5 bases outside the gene matches. The DNA of the CDR3 is TGTGCCACCAGCATCGAGCGGGGGGTATACAATGAGCAGTTCTTC. Translated, it gives CATSIERGVYNEQFF.